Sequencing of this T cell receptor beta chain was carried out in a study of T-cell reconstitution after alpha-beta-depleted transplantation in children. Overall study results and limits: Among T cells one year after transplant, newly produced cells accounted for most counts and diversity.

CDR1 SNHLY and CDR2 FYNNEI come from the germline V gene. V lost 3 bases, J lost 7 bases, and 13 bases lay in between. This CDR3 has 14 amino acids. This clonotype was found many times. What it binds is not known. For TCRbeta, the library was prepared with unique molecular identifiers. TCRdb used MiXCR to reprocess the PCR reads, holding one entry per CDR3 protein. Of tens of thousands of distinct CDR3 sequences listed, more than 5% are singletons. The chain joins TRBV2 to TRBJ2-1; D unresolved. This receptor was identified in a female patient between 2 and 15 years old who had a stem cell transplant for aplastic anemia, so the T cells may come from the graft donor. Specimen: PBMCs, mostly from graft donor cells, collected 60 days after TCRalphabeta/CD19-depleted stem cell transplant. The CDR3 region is CASSDWGWKNEQFF. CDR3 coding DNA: TGTGCCAGCAGTGATTGGGGATGGAAAAATGAGCAGTTCTTC. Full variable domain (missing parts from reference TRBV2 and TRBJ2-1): EPEVTQTPSHQVTQMGQEVILRCVPISNHLYFYWYRQILGQKVEFLVSFYNNEISEKSEIFDDQFSVERPDGSNFTLKIRSTKLEDSAMYFCASSDWGWKNEQFFGPGTRLTVL.